This TCR beta chain was recorded in a study of blood T cells in healthy people across ages. The germline CDR1 and CDR2 sequences are WNHNN and SYGVQD (reference sequence). CDR3 length: 14 residues. The V and J ends lost 6 bases and 6 bases, in that order; junction bases with no gene match: 7. A second PCR of about 7 to 11 cycles used a sample-barcoded 5' primer and a J-beta primer mix. TCRdb fed the 5' RACE reads into MiXCR, producing one record per CDR3 protein. The sample contains 870,000 or so distinct CDR3 sequences, more than 25% of which appear only once. A note on this clonotype: Being one base from a much bigger clone, this may be a read error.

The V call is TRBV10-1, the J call TRBJ2-1; 8 bases match TRBD1. The sequence derives from a woman aged 80 or older in good health. The sequenced material came from blood. The CDR3 region has the DNA TGCGCCAGCAGATCGGGACAGGCGGGCAATGAGCAGTTCTTC. Its translation: CASRSGQAGNEQFF.